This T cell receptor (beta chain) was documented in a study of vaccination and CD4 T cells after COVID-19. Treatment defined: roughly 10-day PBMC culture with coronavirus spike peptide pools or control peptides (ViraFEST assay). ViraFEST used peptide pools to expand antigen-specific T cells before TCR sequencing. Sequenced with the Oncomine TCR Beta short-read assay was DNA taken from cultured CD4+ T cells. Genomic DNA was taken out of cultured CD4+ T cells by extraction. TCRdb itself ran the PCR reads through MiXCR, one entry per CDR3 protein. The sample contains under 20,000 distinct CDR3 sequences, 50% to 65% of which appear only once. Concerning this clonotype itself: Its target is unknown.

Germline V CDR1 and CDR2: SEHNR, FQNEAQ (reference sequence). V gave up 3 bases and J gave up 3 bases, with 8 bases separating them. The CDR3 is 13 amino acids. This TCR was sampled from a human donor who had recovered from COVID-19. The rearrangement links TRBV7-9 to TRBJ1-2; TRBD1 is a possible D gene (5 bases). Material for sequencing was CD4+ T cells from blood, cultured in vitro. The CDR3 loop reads CASSFGTDYGYTF. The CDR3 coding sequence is TGTGCCAGCAGCTTCGGGACCGACTATGGCTACACCTTC.